These 5 T cell receptor beta chains came from one sample sequenced in a study of blood T cell repertoires in COVID-19. Sequencing used immunoSEQ multiplex PCR; TCRdb keeps in-frame clones, though not all of them. In the table there are about 76,000 clones, about 90% of which are singletons. Source material: peripheral blood. The receptors derive from a human donor in a cohort sampled during active COVID-19.

This clone is a singleton in its sample. The gene calls are TRBV9 and TRBJ2-3; 10 bases match TRBD1. The CDR3 totals 16 residues. The V gene's germline CDR1 is SGDLS and CDR2 YYNGEE. The ends lost 3 bases at V and 6 bases at J; junction bases unmatched: 10. The CDR3 protein is CASSEYTGQGSDTQYF. As DNA, the CDR3 is TGTGCCAGCAGCGAATATACGGGACAGGGGTCCGATACGCAGTATTTT.

V is TRBV2 and J is TRBJ1-4; perhaps TRBD1 as D (5 bases). Germline CDR1 reads SNHLY; CDR2 reads FYNNEI. Trimming cost V 5 bases and J 7 bases, with 11 bases left between them. The CDR3 is made up of 13 amino acids. CDR3 nucleotides: TGTGCCAGCAGTAATCGGGGGGGTGAAAAACTGTTTTTT. Residues: CASSNRGGEKLFF.

The chain combines TRBV18 with TRBJ2-1, with 16 bases that match TRBD2. The ends lost 4 bases at V and 6 bases at J; junction bases unmatched: 3. The CDR3 extends over 16 amino acids. Germline lookup yields CDR1 KGHSH and CDR2 LQKENI. The CDR3 DNA is TGTGCCAGCTCACGTGGGACTAGCGGGGGGGCCAATGAGCAGTTCTTC. This translates into CASSRGTSGGANEQFF.

The rearrangement uses TRBV13 and TRBJ2-3, with TRBD2 matching over 7 bases. Germline V gene data show CDR1 as PRHDT and CDR2 as FYEKMQ (reference sequence). The CDR3 has 13 residues. V shed 8 bases and J 0 bases; nucleotides not matched to a gene: 2. The CDR3 is CASRGGSTDTQYF. The CDR3 coding sequence is TGTGCCAGCCGCGGGGGTAGCACAGATACGCAGTATTTT.

This chain links TRBV12-3 or TRBV12-4 with TRBJ1-1, with D hard to call. The CDR3 loop spans 12 amino acids. Trimming shortened V by 6 bases and J by 4 bases, and 9 bases separated the two germline ends. The CDR3 DNA is TGTGCCAGCAGCTCCTACGGCACTGAAGCTTTCTTT. It encodes CASSSYGTEAFF.